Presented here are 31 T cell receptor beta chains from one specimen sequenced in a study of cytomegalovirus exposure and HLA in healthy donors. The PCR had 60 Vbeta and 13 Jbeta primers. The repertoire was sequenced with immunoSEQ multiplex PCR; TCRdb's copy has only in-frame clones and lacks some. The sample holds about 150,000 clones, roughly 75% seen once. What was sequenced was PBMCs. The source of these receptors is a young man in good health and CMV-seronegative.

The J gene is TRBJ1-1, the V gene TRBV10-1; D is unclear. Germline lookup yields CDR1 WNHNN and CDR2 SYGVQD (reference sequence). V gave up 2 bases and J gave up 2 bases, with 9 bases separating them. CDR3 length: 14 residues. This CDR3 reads CASSEHNSNTEAFF. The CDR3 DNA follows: TGCGCCAGCAGTGAGCACAACAGCAACACTGAAGCTTTCTTT.

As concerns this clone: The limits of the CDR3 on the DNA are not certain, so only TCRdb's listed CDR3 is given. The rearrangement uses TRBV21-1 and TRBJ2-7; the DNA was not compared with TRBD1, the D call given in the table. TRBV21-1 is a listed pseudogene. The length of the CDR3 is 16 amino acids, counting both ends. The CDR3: CASSRWVGTGINEQYF.

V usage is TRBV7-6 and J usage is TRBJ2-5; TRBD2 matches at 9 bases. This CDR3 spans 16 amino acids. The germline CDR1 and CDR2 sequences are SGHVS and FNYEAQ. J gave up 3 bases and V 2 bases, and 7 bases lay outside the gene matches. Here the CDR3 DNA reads TGTGCCAGCAGCTTACGGAGTAGCGGGAGTGAAGAGACCCAGTACTTC. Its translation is CASSLRSSGSEETQYF.

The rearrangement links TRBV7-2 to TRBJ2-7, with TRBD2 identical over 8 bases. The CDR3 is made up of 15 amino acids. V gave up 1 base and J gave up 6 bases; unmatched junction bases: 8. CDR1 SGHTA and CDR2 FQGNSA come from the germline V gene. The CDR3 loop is CASSLVPTGGSEQYF. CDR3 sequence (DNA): TGTGCCAGCAGCTTAGTCCCCACGGGGGGGAGCGAGCAGTACTTC.

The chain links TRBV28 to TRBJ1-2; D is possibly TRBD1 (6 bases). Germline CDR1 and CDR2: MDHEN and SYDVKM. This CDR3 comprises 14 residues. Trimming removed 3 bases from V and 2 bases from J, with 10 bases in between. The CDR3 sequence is CASSFSQGNYGYTF. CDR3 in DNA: TGTGCCAGCAGTTTTAGCCAGGGGAACTATGGCTACACCTTC.

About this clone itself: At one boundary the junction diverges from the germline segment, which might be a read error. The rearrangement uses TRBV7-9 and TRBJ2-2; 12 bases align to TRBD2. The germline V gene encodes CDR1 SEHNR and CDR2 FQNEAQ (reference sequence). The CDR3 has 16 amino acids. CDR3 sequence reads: CSSNSGGLAGTGELFF. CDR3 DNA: TGTTCCAGCAACTCCGGGGGACTAGCGGGCACCGGGGAGCTGTTTTTT.

CDR3 region: CASNHETKNTEAFF. For the CDR3, the DNA is TGTGCCAGTAACCATGAGACAAAGAACACTGAAGCTTTCTTT. The chain recombines TRBV19 with TRBJ1-1; the D is unclear. The CDR3 is 14 residues long. The germline V gene encodes CDR1 LNHDA and CDR2 SQIVND (reference sequence). V gave up 7 bases and J gave up 1 base, with 13 bases separating them. The full variable domain, rest sourced from reference TRBV19 and TRBJ1-1, is DGGITQSPKYLFRKEGQNVTLSCEQNLNHDAMYWYRQDPGQGLRLIYYSQIVNDFQKGDIAEGYSVSREKKESFPLTVTSAQKNPTAFYLCASNHETKNTEAFFGQGTRLTVV.

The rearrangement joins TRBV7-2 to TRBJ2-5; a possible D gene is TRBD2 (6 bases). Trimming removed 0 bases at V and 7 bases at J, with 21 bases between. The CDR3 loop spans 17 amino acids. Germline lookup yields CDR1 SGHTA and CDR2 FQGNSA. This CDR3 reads CASSLAGLRGAGGTQYF. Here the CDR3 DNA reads TGTGCCAGCAGCTTAGCGGGTTTGCGCGGGGCTGGGGGGACCCAGTACTTC.

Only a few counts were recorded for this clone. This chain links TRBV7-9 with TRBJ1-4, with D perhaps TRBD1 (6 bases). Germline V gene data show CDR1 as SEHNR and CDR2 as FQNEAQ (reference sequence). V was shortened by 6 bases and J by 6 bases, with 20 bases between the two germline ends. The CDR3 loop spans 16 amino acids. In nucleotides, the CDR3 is TGTGCCAGCAGGGGTATAGGGACACCGAGCGATGAAAAACTGTTTTTT. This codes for CASRGIGTPSDEKLFF.

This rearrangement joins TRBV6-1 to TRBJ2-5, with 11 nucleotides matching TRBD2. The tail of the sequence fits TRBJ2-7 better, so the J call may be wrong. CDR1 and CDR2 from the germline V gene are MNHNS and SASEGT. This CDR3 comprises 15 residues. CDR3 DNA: TGTGCCAGCAGGGTACTAGCGGGAGACCCCTACGAGCAGTACTTC. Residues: CASRVLAGDPYEQYF.

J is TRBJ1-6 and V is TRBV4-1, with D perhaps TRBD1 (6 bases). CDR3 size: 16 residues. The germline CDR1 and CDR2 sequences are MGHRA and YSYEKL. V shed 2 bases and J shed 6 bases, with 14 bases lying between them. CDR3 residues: CASSQRVGGPNSPLHF. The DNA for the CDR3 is TGCGCCAGCAGCCAAAGAGTGGGGGGGCCTAATTCACCCCTCCACTTT.

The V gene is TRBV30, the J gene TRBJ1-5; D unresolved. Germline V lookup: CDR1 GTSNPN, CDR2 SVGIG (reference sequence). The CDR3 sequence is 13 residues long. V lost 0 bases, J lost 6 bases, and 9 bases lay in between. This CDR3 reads CAWSVRGGQPQHF. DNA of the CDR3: TGTGCCTGGAGTGTACGGGGAGGTCAGCCCCAGCATTTT.

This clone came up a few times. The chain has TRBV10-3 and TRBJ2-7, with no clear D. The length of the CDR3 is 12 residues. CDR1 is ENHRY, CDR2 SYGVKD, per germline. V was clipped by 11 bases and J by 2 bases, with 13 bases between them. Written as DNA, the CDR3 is TGTGCCTCCGCCATCACTCCCTACGAGCAGTACTTC. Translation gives CASAITPYEQYF.

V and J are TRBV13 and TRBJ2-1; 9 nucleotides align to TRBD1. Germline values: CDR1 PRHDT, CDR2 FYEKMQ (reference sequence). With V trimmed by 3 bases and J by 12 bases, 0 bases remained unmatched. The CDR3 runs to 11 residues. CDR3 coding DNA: TGTGCCAGCAGCTTGGGACAGGGGCAGTTCTTC. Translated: CASSLGQGQFF.

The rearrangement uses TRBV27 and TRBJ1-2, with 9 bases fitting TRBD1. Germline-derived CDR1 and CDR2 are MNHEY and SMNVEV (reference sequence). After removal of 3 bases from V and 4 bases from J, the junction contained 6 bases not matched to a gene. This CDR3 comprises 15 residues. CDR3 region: CASSFLQGAGYGYTF. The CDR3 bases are TGTGCCAGCAGTTTCTTACAGGGGGCAGGCTATGGCTACACCTTC.

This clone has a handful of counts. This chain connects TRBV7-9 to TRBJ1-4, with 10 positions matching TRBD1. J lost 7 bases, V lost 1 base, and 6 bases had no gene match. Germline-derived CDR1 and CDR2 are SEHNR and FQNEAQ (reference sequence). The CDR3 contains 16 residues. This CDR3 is CASSLEVGQGSEKLFF. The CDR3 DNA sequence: TGTGCCAGCAGCTTAGAGGTGGGACAGGGGAGTGAAAAACTGTTTTTT.

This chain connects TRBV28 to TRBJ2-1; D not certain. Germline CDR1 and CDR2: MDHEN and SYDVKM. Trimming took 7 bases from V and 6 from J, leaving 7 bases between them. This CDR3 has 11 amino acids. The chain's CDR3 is CASILSNEQFF. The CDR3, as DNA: TGTGCCAGCATTCTATCCAATGAGCAGTTCTTC.

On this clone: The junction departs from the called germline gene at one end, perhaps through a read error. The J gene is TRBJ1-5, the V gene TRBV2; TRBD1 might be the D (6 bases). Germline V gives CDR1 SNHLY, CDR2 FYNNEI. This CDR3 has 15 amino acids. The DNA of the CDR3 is TGTGCCGGCAGGGCGACAGGTCTGGGCAATCAGCCCCAGCATTTT. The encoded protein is CAGRATGLGNQPQHF.

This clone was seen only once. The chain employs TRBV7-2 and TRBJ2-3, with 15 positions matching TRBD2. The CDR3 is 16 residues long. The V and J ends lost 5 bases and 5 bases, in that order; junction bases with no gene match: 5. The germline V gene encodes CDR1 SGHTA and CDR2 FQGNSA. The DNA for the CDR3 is TGTGCCAGCAGCCGGGGACTAGCGGGAGGTGGAGATACGCAGTATTTT. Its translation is CASSRGLAGGGDTQYF. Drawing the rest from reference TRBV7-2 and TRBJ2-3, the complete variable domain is GAGVSQSPSNKVTEKGKDVELRCDPISGHTALYWYRQSLGQGLEFLIYFQGNSAPDKSGLPSDRFSAERTGGSVSTLTIQRTQQEDSAVYLCASSRGLAGGGDTQYFGPGTRLTVL.

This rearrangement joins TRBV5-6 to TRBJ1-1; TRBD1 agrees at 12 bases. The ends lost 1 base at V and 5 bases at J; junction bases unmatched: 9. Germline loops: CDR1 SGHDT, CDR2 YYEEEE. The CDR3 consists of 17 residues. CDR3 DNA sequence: TGTGCCAGCAGCTTGTGGGGACAGGGGGCCGCGAGGACTGAAGCTTTCTTT. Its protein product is CASSLWGQGAARTEAFF.

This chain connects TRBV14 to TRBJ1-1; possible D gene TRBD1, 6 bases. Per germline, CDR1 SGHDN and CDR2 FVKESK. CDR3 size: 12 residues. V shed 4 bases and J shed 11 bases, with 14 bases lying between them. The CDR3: CASSRNRDTAFF. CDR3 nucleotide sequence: TGTGCCAGCAGCCGGAACCGGGACACGGCTTTCTTT.

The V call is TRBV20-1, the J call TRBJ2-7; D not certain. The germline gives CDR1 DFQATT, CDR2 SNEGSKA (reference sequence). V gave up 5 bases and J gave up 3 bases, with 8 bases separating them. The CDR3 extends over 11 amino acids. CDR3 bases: TGCAGTGCTGACTTGGTCTACGAGCAGTACTTC. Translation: CSADLVYEQYF.

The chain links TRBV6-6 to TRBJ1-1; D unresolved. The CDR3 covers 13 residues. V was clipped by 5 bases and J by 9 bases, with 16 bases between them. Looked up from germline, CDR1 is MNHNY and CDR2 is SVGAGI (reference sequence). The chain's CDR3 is CASSPFESGKAFF. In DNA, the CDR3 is TGTGCCAGCAGTCCCTTTGAATCGGGGAAAGCTTTCTTT.

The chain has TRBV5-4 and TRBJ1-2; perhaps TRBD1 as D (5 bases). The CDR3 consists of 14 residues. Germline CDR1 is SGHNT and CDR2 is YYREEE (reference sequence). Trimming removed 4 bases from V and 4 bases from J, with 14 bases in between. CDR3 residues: CASSLQGGSYGYTF. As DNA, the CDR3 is TGTGCCAGCAGCCTGCAGGGAGGAAGCTATGGCTACACCTTC.

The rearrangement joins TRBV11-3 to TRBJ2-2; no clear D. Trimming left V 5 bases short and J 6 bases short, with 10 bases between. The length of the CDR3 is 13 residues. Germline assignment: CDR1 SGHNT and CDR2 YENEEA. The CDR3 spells CASSPGEAGELFF. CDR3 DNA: TGTGCCAGCAGCCCCGGAGAGGCCGGGGAGCTGTTTTTT.

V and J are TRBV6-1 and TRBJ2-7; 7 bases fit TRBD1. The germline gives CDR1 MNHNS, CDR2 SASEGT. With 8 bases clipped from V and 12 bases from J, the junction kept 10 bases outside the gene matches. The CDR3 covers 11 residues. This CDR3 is CASERQGDRYF. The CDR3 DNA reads TGTGCCAGCGAACGTCAGGGGGACAGGTACTTC.

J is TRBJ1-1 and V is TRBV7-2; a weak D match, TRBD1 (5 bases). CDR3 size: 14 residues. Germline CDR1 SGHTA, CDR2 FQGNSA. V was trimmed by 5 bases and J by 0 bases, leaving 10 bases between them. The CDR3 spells CASSIQVVNTEAFF. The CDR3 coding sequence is TGTGCCAGCAGCATACAGGTGGTGAACACTGAAGCTTTCTTT.

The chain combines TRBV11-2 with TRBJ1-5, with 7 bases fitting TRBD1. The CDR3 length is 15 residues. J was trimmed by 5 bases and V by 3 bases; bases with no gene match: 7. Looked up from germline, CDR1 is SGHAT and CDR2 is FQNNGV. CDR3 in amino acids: CASSLTGPADQPQHF. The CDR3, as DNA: TGTGCCAGCAGCTTGACAGGGCCGGCGGATCAGCCCCAGCATTTT.

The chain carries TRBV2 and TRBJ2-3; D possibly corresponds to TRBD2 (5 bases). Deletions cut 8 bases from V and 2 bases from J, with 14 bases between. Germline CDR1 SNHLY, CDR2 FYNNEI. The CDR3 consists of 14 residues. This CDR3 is CASRTGLATDTQYF. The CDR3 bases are TGTGCCAGCCGGACTGGGTTGGCCACAGATACGCAGTATTTT.

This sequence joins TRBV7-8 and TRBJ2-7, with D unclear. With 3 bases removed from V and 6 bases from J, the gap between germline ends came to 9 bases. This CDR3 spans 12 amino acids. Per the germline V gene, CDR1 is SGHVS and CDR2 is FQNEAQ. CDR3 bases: TGTGCCAGCAGCTTTCAGCAGCGCGAGCAGTACTTC. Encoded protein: CASSFQQREQYF.

DNA of the CDR3: TGTGCCAGCTTCACAGGGGGTAGCAATCAGCCCCAGCATTTT. It encodes CASFTGGSNQPQHF. The genes are TRBV28 and TRBJ1-5; 8 bases align to TRBD1. Germline V CDR1 and CDR2: MDHEN, SYDVKM. This CDR3 comprises 14 residues. With V trimmed by 8 bases and J by 0 bases, 3 bases remained unmatched.